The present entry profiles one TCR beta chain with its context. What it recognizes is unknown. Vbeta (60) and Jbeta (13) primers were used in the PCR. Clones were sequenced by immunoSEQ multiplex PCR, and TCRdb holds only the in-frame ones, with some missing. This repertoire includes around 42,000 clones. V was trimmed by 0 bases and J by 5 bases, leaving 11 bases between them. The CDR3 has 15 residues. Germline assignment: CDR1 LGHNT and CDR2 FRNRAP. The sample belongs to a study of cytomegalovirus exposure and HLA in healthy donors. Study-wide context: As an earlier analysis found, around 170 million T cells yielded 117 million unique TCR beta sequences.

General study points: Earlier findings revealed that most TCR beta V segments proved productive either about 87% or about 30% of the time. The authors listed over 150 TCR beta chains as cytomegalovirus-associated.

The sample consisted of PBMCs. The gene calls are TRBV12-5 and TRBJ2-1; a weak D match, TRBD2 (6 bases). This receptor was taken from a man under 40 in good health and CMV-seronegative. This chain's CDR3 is CASGLVRGLDNEQFF. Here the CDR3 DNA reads TGTGCTAGTGGTTTGGTACGGGGACTGGACAATGAGCAGTTCTTC.